Below are 27 T cell receptor beta chains sequenced from a single sample in a study of blood T cell repertoires in COVID-19. TCRdb's table, derived via immunoSEQ multiplex PCR, lists solely in-frame clones and lacks some. This table holds about 330,000 clones, roughly 82% found once. Sequencing used peripheral blood. The receptors were gathered from a woman aged 45-65 years with acute or convalescent COVID-19.

This sequence joins TRBV6-5 and TRBJ1-2; D unresolved. The CDR3 length is 13 residues. CDR1 is MNHEY, CDR2 SVGAGI, per germline. V was trimmed by 5 bases and J by 6 bases, leaving 13 bases between them. The CDR3 region is CASSLSFRDGYTF. The CDR3 nucleotides read TGTGCCAGCAGTCTTTCTTTCCGGGATGGCTACACCTTC.

This chain connects TRBV6-6 to TRBJ2-1; TRBD2 matches at 9 bases. CDR3 length equals 16 residues. After removal of 6 bases from V and 0 bases from J, the junction contained 6 bases not matched to a gene. CDR1 and CDR2 (germline): MNHNY, SVGAGI (reference sequence). CDR3 coding DNA: TGTGCCAGCAGCCTAAGCGGGAGGAGCTCCTACAATGAGCAGTTCTTC. Protein: CASSLSGRSSYNEQFF.

The V and J genes are TRBV4-3 and TRBJ1-2; 7 nucleotides align to TRBD1. This CDR3 is 14 amino acids long. The V and J ends lost 1 base and 7 bases, in that order; junction bases with no gene match: 6. Germline CDR1 reads LGHNA; CDR2 reads YSLEER. The CDR3 nucleotides are TGCGCCAGCAGCCAAGGACAGGGTTCCGGTGGCTACACCTTC. Translation: CASSQGQGSGGYTF.

The chain recombines TRBV6-6 with TRBJ2-1, with 9 nucleotides matching TRBD2. The V gene's germline CDR1 is MNHNY and CDR2 SVGAGI (reference sequence). With 8 bases clipped from V and 1 base from J, the junction kept 3 bases outside the gene matches. The CDR3 extends over 14 amino acids. CDR3 sequence: CASVLAGSYNEQFF. Written as DNA, the CDR3 is TGTGCCAGCGTCCTAGCGGGATCCTACAATGAGCAGTTCTTC.

The chain links TRBV24-1 to TRBJ2-1; possible D gene TRBD2, 6 bases. Trimming left V 4 bases short and J 3 bases short, with 12 bases between. The germline gives CDR1 KGHDR, CDR2 SFDVKD. The CDR3 runs to 15 residues. Written as DNA, the CDR3 is TGTGCCACCAGTGAAGCAGGCGGGGTCTACAATGAGCAGTTCTTC. It is translated as CATSEAGGVYNEQFF.

This chain links TRBV5-1 with TRBJ2-7; weak D call: TRBD2 (6 bases). Germline V gene data show CDR1 as SGHRS and CDR2 as YFSETQ. The CDR3 spans 15 residues. V lost 5 bases and J 1 base, leaving 16 bases between the germline ends. CDR3 in amino acids: CASRGEATRSYEQYF. The CDR3 DNA follows: TGCGCCAGCAGGGGGGAGGCTACTAGATCCTACGAGCAGTACTTC.

This clone was counted only a few times. This chain connects TRBV19 to TRBJ2-3; 7 bases line up with TRBD1. The CDR3 loop spans 15 amino acids. The germline gives CDR1 LNHDA, CDR2 SQIVND (reference sequence). The V and J ends lost 7 bases and 2 bases, in that order; junction bases with no gene match: 9. The CDR3 DNA is TGTGCCAGTAAATCCAGGGGGTCAGACACAGATACGCAGTATTTT. This translates into CASKSRGSDTDTQYF.

The chain uses TRBV7-3 and TRBJ2-7, with D tentatively TRBD2 (6 bases). Trimming removed 1 base at V and 1 base at J, with 11 bases between. The CDR3 consists of 15 residues. From germline, CDR1 is SGHTA and CDR2 FQGTGA. CDR3 DNA sequence: TGTGCCAGCAGCTTAATTGGCGGGGTTTCCTACGAGCAGTACTTC. Protein sequence: CASSLIGGVSYEQYF. Filled out from reference TRBV7-3 and TRBJ2-7, the complete variable domain reads GAGVSQTPSNKVTEKGKYVELRCDPISGHTALYWYRQSLGQGPEFLIYFQGTGAADDSGLPNDRFFAVRPEGSVSTLKIQRTERGDSAVYLCASSLIGGVSYEQYFGPGTRLTVT.

This rearrangement joins TRBV10-3 to TRBJ2-7, with a possible D match to TRBD2 (6 bases). Germline V gene sequence: CDR1 ENHRY, CDR2 SYGVKD. CDR3 length equals 16 residues. Trimming left V 4 bases short and J 3 bases short, with 19 bases between. This CDR3 reads CAISGIIREARYEQYF. CDR3 nucleotide sequence: TGTGCCATCAGTGGGATCATTAGGGAGGCCCGCTACGAGCAGTACTTC.

V usage is TRBV7-3 and J usage is TRBJ1-1; D remains ambiguous. There are 13 residues in the CDR3. The germline CDR1 and CDR2 sequences are SGHTA and FQGTGA. V dropped 4 bases and J dropped 0 bases, with 6 bases sitting between them. The CDR3 protein is CASSSKLNTEAFF. The CDR3 nucleotides are TGTGCCAGCAGCTCCAAATTGAACACTGAAGCTTTCTTT.

The rearrangement uses TRBV4-3 and TRBJ1-1; 9 bases map to TRBD1. Per germline, CDR1 LGHNA and CDR2 YSLEER. The CDR3 consists of 18 residues. The trim removed 0 bases at V and 1 base at J, leaving 9 bases unmatched. In DNA, the CDR3 is TGCGCCAGCAGCCAAGATGGTCCGGGACAGGGATGGAACACTGAAGCTTTCTTT. Its translation: CASSQDGPGQGWNTEAFF.

The rearrangement uses TRBV19 and TRBJ1-2, with D possibly being TRBD1 (6 bases). Germline lookup yields CDR1 LNHDA and CDR2 SQIVND (reference sequence). This CDR3 comprises 15 residues. Trimming removed 6 bases from V and 0 bases from J, with 14 bases in between. The CDR3 region has the DNA TGTGCCAGTAGACTAGACAGGAAAGCTAACTATGGCTACACCTTC. Translation gives CASRLDRKANYGYTF.

The count of this clone is one. The CDR3, as DNA: TGTGCCAGCAGCATACTAGACTCGCGCGGGGAGCTGTTTTTT. This gives the protein CASSILDSRGELFF. This chain connects TRBV7-9 to TRBJ2-2; weak D call: TRBD2 (5 bases). V lost 5 bases, J lost 7 bases, and 14 bases lay in between. The CDR3 consists of 14 residues. Germline V gene data show CDR1 as SEHNR and CDR2 as FQNEAQ (reference sequence).

The J gene is TRBJ2-1, the V gene TRBV9, with 10 bases fitting TRBD2. The CDR3 runs to 15 residues. Germline CDR1 and CDR2: SGDLS and YYNGEE. J was trimmed by 4 bases and V by 4 bases; bases with no gene match: 5. CDR3 amino acids: CASSSLAGVYNEQFF. Written as DNA, the CDR3 is TGTGCCAGCAGCAGTCTAGCGGGAGTTTACAATGAGCAGTTCTTC.

V and J are TRBV18 and TRBJ2-3; maybe TRBD2 (6 bases). This CDR3 region has 16 residues. Germline V gene lookup returns CDR1 KGHSH and CDR2 LQKENI. Trimming took 3 bases from V and 6 from J, leaving 19 bases between them. For the CDR3, the DNA is TGTGCCAGCTCACCGAGAATGGTCCTAGGAGGGGATACGCAGTATTTT. This translates into CASSPRMVLGGDTQYF.

The chain has TRBV9 and TRBJ1-1; TRBD1 matches 8 bases. The CDR3 is 14 amino acids. Germline CDR1 reads SGDLS; CDR2 reads YYNGEE. V was pared by 4 bases and J by 4 bases, with 6 bases of the junction left unmatched. CDR3 protein: CASSLTTGGTEAFF. The CDR3 coding sequence is TGTGCCAGCAGCTTAACTACAGGGGGCACTGAAGCTTTCTTT.

The rearrangement joins TRBV11-2 to TRBJ2-1; a weak D match, TRBD2 (6 bases). The CDR3 sequence is 15 residues long. The V end was cut by 4 bases, the J end by 15 bases, with 25 bases between. The germline gives CDR1 SGHAT, CDR2 FQNNGV. CDR3 nucleotides: TGTGCCAGCAGCTCTCCTTTTGGGGGAGGCGGCGCACGGTTCTTC. Translating gives CASSSPFGGGGARFF.

The CDR3 coding sequence is TGTGCCAGTCGCTCGATCAGTGCCGAAGATACGCAGTATTTT. This gives the protein CASRSISAEDTQYF. The chain uses TRBV19 and TRBJ2-3; unclear D gene. The CDR3 has 14 residues. The germline V and J ends were trimmed by 8 bases and 5 bases, with 17 bases remaining between them. Looked up from germline, CDR1 is LNHDA and CDR2 is SQIVND (reference sequence).

The chain carries TRBV6-5 and TRBJ2-5, with TRBD1 as a possible D gene (6 bases). Germline loops: CDR1 MNHEY, CDR2 SVGAGI. V was shortened by 5 bases and J by 5 bases, with 15 bases between the two germline ends. The CDR3 loop spans 14 amino acids. This CDR3 is CASSQGLLAETQYF. CDR3 bases: TGTGCCAGCAGTCAGGGGCTCCTCGCGGAGACCCAGTACTTC.

This rearrangement joins TRBV24-1 to TRBJ1-1; D possibly corresponds to TRBD1 (5 bases). The length of the CDR3 is 14 residues. The germline V and J ends were trimmed by 2 bases and 8 bases, with 14 bases remaining between them. CDR1 KGHDR and CDR2 SFDVKD come from the germline V gene. The CDR3 bases are TGTGCCACCAGTGATTCTGCCCGGGGGGGAGAAGCTTTCTTT. Its protein is CATSDSARGGEAFF.

The chain carries TRBV6-2 or TRBV6-3 and TRBJ1-5; 7 bases are a match to TRBD1. The J segment lost 0 bases and the V segment lost 5 bases, leaving 10 bases of the junction unmatched. The CDR3 is 17 amino acids. Germline values: CDR1 MNHEY, CDR2 SVGEGT. CDR3 nucleotide sequence: TGTGCCAGCAGTCAATGGGACAGCCCGTATAGCAATCAGCCCCAGCATTTT. This encodes CASSQWDSPYSNQPQHF.

The genes are TRBV20-1 and TRBJ2-1; perhaps TRBD1 as D (5 bases). CDR3 length equals 9 residues. Germline V gene data show CDR1 as DFQATT and CDR2 as SNEGSKA (reference sequence). V was shortened by 5 bases and J by 12 bases, with 8 bases between the two germline ends. The CDR3 is CSASQGQFF. The CDR3 nucleotides are TGCAGTGCTTCCCAGGGGCAGTTCTTC.

This clone has only a few counts. Other nucleotide sequences from this sample produce the same CDR3. The chain employs TRBV5-4 and TRBJ2-7; the D gene is possibly TRBD2 (6 bases). CDR1 and CDR2 (germline): SGHNT, YYREEE (reference sequence). CDR3 length equals 15 residues. V lost 0 bases, J lost 0 bases, and 10 bases lay in between. DNA for the CDR3: TGTGCCAGCAGCTTGGGAGCGGGCAGCTCCTACGAGCAGTACTTC. It codes for CASSLGAGSSYEQYF. Full variable domain (missing parts from reference TRBV5-4 and TRBJ2-7): ETGVTQSPTHLIKTRGQQVTLRCSSQSGHNTVSWYQQALGQGPQFIFQYYREEENGRGNFPPRFSGLQFPNYSSELNVNALELDDSALYLCASSLGAGSSYEQYFGPGTRLTVT.

The rearrangement links TRBV7-9 to TRBJ2-7; tentatively, D is TRBD1 (6 bases). With 0 bases removed from V and 4 bases from J, the gap between germline ends came to 16 bases. This CDR3 is 16 amino acids long. Germline CDR1 reads SEHNR; CDR2 reads FQNEAQ (reference sequence). The CDR3 is CASSLAQGVLTYEQYF. The CDR3 coding sequence is TGTGCCAGCAGCTTAGCACAGGGAGTACTAACGTACGAGCAGTACTTC.

The CDR3 is CASSVGLAGAQGTQYF. CDR3 DNA: TGTGCCAGCAGTGTGGGACTAGCGGGAGCTCAAGGTACGCAGTATTTT. The gene calls are TRBV6-1 and TRBJ2-3, with TRBD2 matching over 14 bases. The CDR3 totals 16 residues. Per the germline V gene, CDR1 is MNHNS and CDR2 is SASEGT. The J segment lost 8 bases and the V segment lost 4 bases, leaving 8 bases of the junction unmatched.

In DNA, the CDR3 is TGTGCCACCAGTGAGGCGGGGGCTACCTACGAGCAGTACTTC. As protein: CATSEAGATYEQYF. The J gene is TRBJ2-7, the V gene TRBV24-1, with a tentative D call TRBD2 (7 bases). Between the trimmed V and J ends, which lost 4 bases and 2 bases, there was a span of 11 bases. Germline CDR1 and CDR2: KGHDR and SFDVKD. The CDR3 has 14 amino acids.

The chain couples TRBV14 to TRBJ2-1; the D is unclear. Germline-derived CDR1 and CDR2 are SGHDN and FVKESK. This CDR3 has 11 residues. With 4 bases removed from V and 4 bases from J, the gap between germline ends came to 2 bases. The CDR3 protein is CASSLYNEQFF. CDR3 in DNA: TGTGCCAGCAGCCTATACAATGAGCAGTTCTTC.